These 18 T cell receptor beta chains originate from one sample sequenced in a study of blood T cell repertoires in COVID-19. Using immunoSEQ multiplex PCR, the repertoire was profiled, and TCRdb retains in-frame clones only, with some absent. The sample includes around 270,000 clones, around nine tenths of them seen just once. The sequencing input was peripheral blood. These receptors all come from a man aged 40-50 years who had recovered from COVID-19.

The chain links TRBV28 to TRBJ1-2, with D maybe TRBD1 (5 bases). Per germline, CDR1 MDHEN and CDR2 SYDVKM. The CDR3 consists of 14 residues. V lost 4 bases, J lost 6 bases, and 15 bases lay in between. CDR3: CASSSLIRGNGYTF. The CDR3 DNA sequence: TGTGCCAGCAGTTCCCTAATTCGGGGGAATGGCTACACCTTC.

V and J are TRBV18 and TRBJ2-3; D remains unclear. Trimming removed 3 bases from V and 3 bases from J, with 13 bases in between. CDR1 is KGHSH, CDR2 LQKENI, per germline. The CDR3 has 15 amino acids. The CDR3 spells CASSPAPWRTDTQYF. The CDR3 bases are TGTGCCAGCTCACCTGCTCCGTGGAGAACAGATACGCAGTATTTT.

V usage is TRBV27 and J usage is TRBJ2-7; D is ambiguous. Germline CDR1 MNHEY, CDR2 SMNVEV (reference sequence). The CDR3 extends over 13 amino acids. Deletions cut 6 bases from V and 2 bases from J, with 11 bases between. DNA of the CDR3: TGTGCCAGCAGCTTGCCCGGAGCCTACGAGCAGTACTTC. This gives the protein CASSLPGAYEQYF.

The chain couples TRBV19 to TRBJ1-1; 12 bases map to TRBD1. CDR1 and CDR2 (germline): LNHDA, SQIVND (reference sequence). The length of the CDR3 is 18 residues. V shed 4 bases, J shed 1 base, and the junction held 10 bases outside the gene matches. The CDR3 region has the DNA TGTGCCAGTAGTACCCGACCGGGACAGGGGGCCGGGAACACTGAAGCTTTCTTT. Protein sequence: CASSTRPGQGAGNTEAFF.

This clone has only one observation. The chain is built from TRBV7-2 and TRBJ1-5; 10 nucleotides match TRBD1. The germline CDR1 and CDR2 sequences are SGHTA and FQGNSA. The CDR3 is made up of 17 amino acids. The V segment lost 4 bases and the J segment 5 bases; nucleotides outside the gene matches: 11. Here the CDR3 DNA reads TGTGCCAGCAGCTCTAGGACAGGGGGGAAGATTTATCAGCCCCAGCATTTT. It is translated as CASSSRTGGKIYQPQHF.

This clone was observed a single time. J is TRBJ1-6 and V is TRBV7-2; no clear D gene. The V gene lost 1 base and the J gene lost 0 bases, with 7 bases spanning the gap. The CDR3 spans 16 residues. Germline loops: CDR1 SGHTA, CDR2 FQGNSA. The CDR3 reads CASSLVGSSYNSPLHF. The DNA of the CDR3 is TGTGCCAGCAGCTTAGTAGGGAGCTCCTATAATTCACCCCTCCACTTT.

The rearrangement links TRBV5-8 to TRBJ2-7; D is ambiguous. The germline V gene encodes CDR1 SGHTS and CDR2 YDEGEE. This CDR3 has 13 amino acids. V lost 3 bases and J lost 1, with 8 bases in between. The CDR3 sequence: CASSSSFSYEQYF. CDR3 bases: TGTGCCAGCAGCTCCAGTTTTTCCTACGAGCAGTACTTC.

The chain carries TRBV19 and TRBJ1-2; D is ambiguous. Germline V gives CDR1 LNHDA, CDR2 SQIVND (reference sequence). CDR3 length equals 15 residues. Trimming cost V 6 bases and J 1 base, with 15 bases left between them. CDR3 residues: CASRSGFAGNYGYTF. The CDR3 DNA follows: TGTGCCAGTAGATCCGGCTTCGCGGGTAACTATGGCTACACCTTC.

The rearrangement uses TRBV25-1 and TRBJ2-1; D perhaps matches TRBD1 (6 bases). CDR3 length equals 15 residues. Germline V gene data show CDR1 as MGHDK and CDR2 as SYGVNS. V was clipped by 6 bases and J by 3 bases, with 15 bases between them. The CDR3 loop is CASRDTGPRYNEQFF. CDR3 bases: TGTGCCAGCAGAGATACAGGGCCCCGCTACAATGAGCAGTTCTTC.

The chain uses TRBV19 and TRBJ1-2; possible D gene TRBD1, 5 bases. Germline CDR1 LNHDA, CDR2 SQIVND (reference sequence). Trimming removed 6 bases at V and 5 bases at J, with 10 bases between. The CDR3 extends over 12 amino acids. CDR3 region: CASRSGSYGYTF. The CDR3 DNA reads as TGTGCCAGTAGATCAGGGTCGTATGGCTACACCTTC.

This chain connects TRBV7-9 to TRBJ2-7, with 7 bases aligning to TRBD1. This CDR3 spans 14 amino acids. The V gene's germline CDR1 is SEHNR and CDR2 FQNEAQ (reference sequence). Trimming at V came to 6 bases and at J to 0 bases, leaving 5 bases not matched to a gene. The CDR3 bases are TGTGCCAGCAGACCGGGACAGAGCTCCTACGAGCAGTACTTC. This encodes CASRPGQSSYEQYF.

This clone was counted once. This rearrangement joins TRBV5-6 to TRBJ2-3; D uncertain. This CDR3 contains 11 residues. With 3 bases removed from V and 6 bases from J, the gap between germline ends came to 5 bases. Germline CDR1 reads SGHDT; CDR2 reads YYEEEE. This chain's CDR3 is CASSYGDTQYF. CDR3 DNA sequence: TGTGCCAGCAGCTACGGGGATACGCAGTATTTT.

There are a few counts of this clone. The gene calls are TRBV7-8 and TRBJ1-6; D remains unclear. The CDR3 consists of 14 residues. The ends were cut back, 5 bases at V and 9 bases at J, with 14 bases in the middle. In germline, CDR1 is SGHVS, CDR2 FQNEAQ. This CDR3 is CASSVSYRVSPLHF. CDR3 in DNA: TGTGCCAGCAGCGTCAGTTATCGGGTTTCACCCCTCCACTTT.

J is TRBJ1-5 and V is TRBV6-5; D not certain. Trimming removed 7 bases at V and 2 bases at J, with 15 bases between. Germline CDR1 and CDR2: MNHEY and SVGAGI. CDR3 length: 15 residues. The DNA for the CDR3 is TGTGCCAGCAAACGCCGGGCGGAGGGCAATCAGCCCCAGCATTTT. Amino acids: CASKRRAEGNQPQHF.

The chain couples TRBV7-9 to TRBJ1-2; a possible D gene is TRBD1 (6 bases). Germline V gene sequence: CDR1 SEHNR, CDR2 FQNEAQ (reference sequence). This CDR3 is built from 13 residues. The V end lost 8 bases, the J end lost 5 bases, and 15 bases lay between the germline ends. The CDR3 DNA sequence: TGTGCCAGCGTTGGACAGACCGGATATGGCTACACCTTC. Translated: CASVGQTGYGYTF. The entire variable domain, with the rest obtained from reference TRBV7-9 and TRBJ1-2, is as follows: DTGVSQNPRHKITKRGQNVTFRCDPISEHNRLYWYRQTLGQGPEFLTYFQNEAQLEKSRLLSDRFSAERPKGSFSTLEIQRTEQGDSAMYLCASVGQTGYGYTFGSGTRLTVV.

The J gene is TRBJ2-7, the V gene TRBV27, with D uncertain. CDR1 is MNHEY, CDR2 SMNVEV, per germline (reference sequence). The CDR3 contains 13 residues. V was shortened by 8 bases and J by 3 bases, with 14 bases between the two germline ends. CDR3 sequence (DNA): TGTGCCAGCCGTGCGGCTTCCCGCTACGAGCAGTACTTC. Translated: CASRAASRYEQYF.

This clone occurred a few times. This chain uses TRBV19 with TRBJ1-5; tentative D call: TRBD1 (6 bases). Germline CDR1 and CDR2: LNHDA and SQIVND (reference sequence). V lost 6 bases, J lost 0 bases, and 9 bases lay in between. This CDR3 has 14 amino acids. DNA for the CDR3: TGTGCCAGTAGCAGGGGTAATAGCAATCAGCCCCAGCATTTT. Protein product: CASSRGNSNQPQHF. Full variable domain (outside the CDR3, taken from reference TRBV19 and TRBJ1-5): DGGITQSPKYLFRKEGQNVTLSCEQNLNHDAMYWYRQDPGQGLRLIYYSQIVNDFQKGDIAEGYSVSREKKESFPLTVTSAQKNPTAFYLCASSRGNSNQPQHFGDGTRLSIL.

The chain is built from TRBV12-5 and TRBJ1-6; D is perhaps TRBD1 (6 bases). CDR1 LGHNT and CDR2 FRNRAP come from the germline V gene. V lost 0 bases and J lost 7, with 16 bases in between. The CDR3 length is 17 residues. In DNA, the CDR3 is TGTGCTAGTGGTTTGGTACTGGCGGGGGGGCCAAATTCACCCCTCCACTTT. This codes for CASGLVLAGGPNSPLHF. Full variable domain (rest looked up from reference TRBV12-5 and TRBJ1-6): DARVTQTPRHKVTEMGQEVTMRCQPILGHNTVFWYRQTMMQGLELLAYFRNRAPLDDSGMPKDRFSAEMPDATLATLKIQPSEPRDSAVYFCASGLVLAGGPNSPLHFGNGTRLTVT.